This TCR beta chain was profiled in a study of blood T cell repertoires in COVID-19 (dated by TCRdb to about 2020). Study-wide context: Collaborator samples came from the United States, Italy and Spain and covered acute and convalescent phases of COVID-19. The material from the prospective study consisted of cDNA or gDNA derived from T cells, B-cell-depleted T cells, or PBMCs. Deeply sampled blood TCRbeta repertoires from subjects exposed to, actively infected with, or recovered from COVID-19 were included in the dataset. Nearly every sample came with metadata listing a de-identified subject ID, COVID-19 status, age in years and sex. Where HLA class I and class II types were available, the types were taken from metadata supplied by the sample provider, not from assay-based typing. A freely available public database, intended as a resource for researchers studying the immune response to SARS-CoV-2, is where the repertoires were released. Samples were obtained from the ongoing ImmuneRACE study (first 160 participants) and from 1,254 subjects provided by 6 global collaborators. General study outcomes and caveats: The amount of clinical and demographic metadata varied by source and participant and was provided uncurated.

One collaborating source in Seattle enrolled patients during active infection and followed them longitudinally through the course of disease. Each collaborating institution followed its own protocols to collect whole blood in K2EDTA tubes. For TCRbeta analysis, collaborators shipped samples as frozen whole blood, isolated PBMCs, or DNA extracted from either of those sample types. As for this clone: Its target antigen remains unknown. It has no much larger one-base neighbor in the sample; base qualities were not kept.

CDR1 and CDR2 are read off the germline V gene as SGHTA and FQGTGA. The cysteine opens and the phenylalanine closes a CDR3 of 16 amino acids. The sequence is cut down to CDR3 DNA, 48 bases in frame from base 1. The junction shows trimming of 5 bases on V and 0 bases on J, plus 15 bases between the germline ends. TCRbeta CDR3 regions were amplified from genomic DNA by means of the immunoSEQ Assay, a bias-controlled multiplex PCR. For the original study's pipeline: Nucleated cell counts per sample were estimated from amplification of reference gene primers within the assay. To quantify the absolute abundance of each unique TCRbeta CDR3 rearrangement, sequence reads were collapsed and filtered. For each sample, productive Simpson clonality was calculated as the square root of Simpson's diversity index over productive rearrangements. As stored in TCRdb, this immuneACCESS dataset retains in-frame rearrangements with V and J assigned. A fraction of the clones does not appear; measured against another copy, unresolved V genes explain less than half of the discrepancy, and the remainder lacks a known reason. The D gene and trimming were derived from the DNA, and the V and J assignments and clone size from that table. This sample holds 60,000 to 75,000 clones; 70% to 90% were observed only once. The ten most abundant clones make up about 3.5% of the sample.

Sequenced sample: peripheral blood. This clonotype was obtained from a woman in her forties or fifties with COVID-19, enrolled during active disease. This chain is built from TRBV7-3 and TRBJ2-3, and perhaps TRBD2 as D gene, on 7 matching bases. The base sequence is TGTGCCAGCAGCATCCTGGGGGGGCGGAGCACAGATACGCAGTATTTT. The translation is CASSILGGRSTDTQYF.